This is a list of T cell receptor beta chains from one sample in a study of cytomegalovirus exposure and HLA in healthy donors. TCRdb's table, derived via immunoSEQ multiplex PCR, lists solely in-frame clones and lacks some. The table shows 150,000 or so clones, with 70% to 90% occurring only once. Sequenced sample: PBMCs. The receptors derive from a man aged 18 to 30 in good health and CMV-seropositive. CDR3s include the opening cysteine and the closing phenylalanine or tryptophan.

V	CDR3
TRBV28	CASSGTASQETQYF
TRBV6-5	CASSYLSTSAADTQYF
TRBV6-5	CASSPLTSSQETQYF
TRBV27	CASSLWGGYEQYF
TRBV7-2	CASSQTGGFYEQYF
TRBV11-2	CASSTEYNQPQHF
TRBV4-1	CASSREDRGTGNTIYF
TRBV2	CASSELSQVSPLHF
TRBV5-6	CASSLVVQGGEQYF
TRBV6-1	CASIMGGPQETQYF
TRBV6-5	CASSRAPSTNEKLFF
TRBV18	CASSPLRSLSYEQFF
TRBV5-1	CASRKPGTGIYEQYF
TRBV18	CASSYLLPTGGDYEQYF
TRBV7-9	CASSTKGGGYNEQFF
TRBV7-2	CASSQRGYSNQPQHF
TRBV18	CASRESGGAPLTHEQFF
TRBV7-2	CASSLNQVYF
TRBV10-3	CAISESSSGGLQYF
TRBV4-1	CASSQEDRVRDGYTF
TRBV4-2	CASSQDVNKSRDTTNRGQETQYF
TRBV7-2	CASSTQDRAYEQYF
TRBV18	CASSLGTGNQPQHF
TRBV18	CASSPFAKGGVQETQYF
TRBV27	CASSLGGLNTEAFF
TRBV19	CASSTRGGTYEQYF
TRBV9	CASSGSGGLYEQYF
TRBV10-3	CAIKRSRDSYEQYF
TRBV6-5	CASSYDGQTSEKLFF
TRBV5-1	CASEQVGAGTEAFF
TRBV5-1	CASSFSQGRDNEQFF
TRBV6-4	CASSADSNTGELFF
TRBV27	CASSTRVTDTQYF
TRBV12-5	CASGLGNRGRDNEQFF
TRBV7-2	CASSLGGLSSYEQYF
TRBV5-6	CASSPGQRIYGYTF
TRBV7-2	CASSRTGTGNQYF
TRBV5-1	CASSSGLGNTIYF
TRBV30	CAWNSDLRDSTSYEQYF